The 32 T cell receptor beta chains given below trace back to one sample, sequenced in a study of cytotoxic CD8 clonotypes in ibrutinib-treated CLL. The protocol was immunoSEQ multiplex PCR, while the TCRdb copy is restricted to in-frame clones and leaves out a portion. The table lists about 300,000 clones, 60% to 80% of them singletons. The specimen comprised PBMCs, sampled at disease progression, from a patient treated with ibrutinib. The origin of the receptors is a human donor with chronic lymphocytic leukemia.

There are a few counts of this clone. The chain has TRBV9 and TRBJ2-3; D call uncertain. The germline V gene encodes CDR1 SGDLS and CDR2 YYNGEE. The CDR3 length is 12 residues. The germline V and J ends were trimmed by 3 bases and 4 bases, with 6 bases remaining between them. The CDR3 nucleotides read TGTGCCAGCAGCGATGGGCCAGATACGCAGTATTTT. As protein: CASSDGPDTQYF.

The chain recombines TRBV5-6 with TRBJ1-4, with no clear D. The CDR3 contains 15 residues. Germline V CDR1 and CDR2: SGHDT, YYEEEE. Trimming stripped 1 base from V and 2 bases from J, with 9 bases between. The chain's CDR3 is CASSLHPGTNEKLFF. CDR3 nucleotides: TGTGCCAGCAGCTTGCACCCGGGGACTAATGAAAAACTGTTTTTT. The variable domain in full, completed from reference TRBV5-6 and TRBJ1-4, reads DAGVTQSPTHLIKTRGQQVTLRCSPKSGHDTVSWYQQALGQGPQFIFQYYEEEERQRGNFPDRFSGHQFPNYSSELNVNALLLGDSALYLCASSLHPGTNEKLFFGSGTQLSVL.

The V call is TRBV2, the J call TRBJ2-7, with a tentative D call TRBD2 (6 bases). Germline CDR1 and CDR2: SNHLY and FYNNEI. This CDR3 has 11 amino acids. V dropped 8 bases and J dropped 4 bases, with 9 bases sitting between them. The CDR3 nucleotides are TGTGCCAGCGGTAGCGGTTACGAGCAGTACTTC. It is translated as CASGSGYEQYF. The whole variable domain, remainder taken from reference TRBV2 and TRBJ2-7, is EPEVTQTPSHQVTQMGQEVILRCVPISNHLYFYWYRQILGQKVEFLVSFYNNEISEKSEIFDDQFSVERPDGSNFTLKIRSTKLEDSAMYFCASGSGYEQYFGPGTRLTVT.

The J gene is TRBJ1-3, the V gene TRBV6-5; no clear D. CDR1 and CDR2 from the germline V gene are MNHEY and SVGAGI. The CDR3 sequence is 13 residues long. Trimming removed 6 bases at V and 8 bases at J, with 14 bases between. This CDR3 is CASRTNHVDTIYF. CDR3 DNA: TGTGCCAGCAGGACCAATCACGTGGACACCATATATTTT.

The rearrangement uses TRBV6-5 and TRBJ2-1; 10 nucleotides align to TRBD2. This CDR3 contains 15 residues. Germline V gives CDR1 MNHEY, CDR2 SVGAGI. The V segment lost 0 bases and the J segment 10 bases; nucleotides outside the gene matches: 6. In DNA, the CDR3 is TGTGCCAGCAGTTACTCATCACTAGCGGGACGCGAGCAGTTCTTC. It is translated as CASSYSSLAGREQFF.

The CDR3 reads CASSLVYPGNTIYF. In DNA form, the CDR3 reads TGTGCCAGCAGCTTGGTATATCCTGGAAACACCATATATTTT. The rearrangement joins TRBV5-6 to TRBJ1-3, with D hard to call. Germline CDR1 is SGHDT and CDR2 is YYEEEE. V shed 0 bases and J shed 2 bases, with 6 bases lying between them. The length of the CDR3 is 14 residues.

This clone came up once. J is TRBJ1-1 and V is TRBV19; D gene ambiguous. Trimming took 3 bases from V and 0 from J, leaving 8 bases between them. Germline V gives CDR1 LNHDA, CDR2 SQIVND (reference sequence). The CDR3 is 14 residues long. CDR3 loop: CASSMGVLNTEAFF. The DNA of the CDR3 is TGTGCCAGTAGTATGGGAGTTCTGAACACTGAAGCTTTCTTT.

V gene TRBV25-1 combines with J gene TRBJ2-7, with a weak D call TRBD2 (5 bases). The CDR3 totals 13 residues. The germline V gene has CDR1 MGHDK and CDR2 SYGVNS. V lost 7 bases, J lost 0 bases, and 10 bases lay in between. CDR3 sequence reads: CASTKGLSYEQYF. In nucleotides, the CDR3 is TGTGCCAGCACCAAAGGACTCTCCTACGAGCAGTACTTC.

V usage is TRBV6-4 and J usage is TRBJ2-7, with 7 nucleotides matching TRBD2. Germline V gene data show CDR1 as MRHNA and CDR2 as SNTAGT. The trim removed 1 base at V and 6 bases at J, leaving 3 bases unmatched. The CDR3 is made up of 13 amino acids. The CDR3 reads CASSDWGGSEQYF. CDR3 DNA: TGTGCCAGCAGTGACTGGGGGGGTAGCGAGCAGTACTTC.

This clone has a single count. The rearrangement uses TRBV11-2 and TRBJ1-2, with 7 bases that match TRBD1. Unmatched junction bases numbered 11, after V lost 4 bases and J lost 3 bases. Germline lookup yields CDR1 SGHAT and CDR2 FQNNGV. The CDR3 loop spans 16 amino acids. The CDR3 protein is CASSSTPGQPYYGYTF. CDR3 nucleotides: TGTGCCAGCAGCTCAACGCCGGGACAGCCTTACTATGGCTACACCTTC.

V usage is TRBV5-5 and J usage is TRBJ2-7; D remains ambiguous. V was clipped by 1 base and J by 5 bases, with 10 bases between them. The germline V gene has CDR1 SGHKS and CDR2 YYEKEE (reference sequence). The CDR3 consists of 13 residues. CDR3 in DNA: TGTGCCAGCAGCTTGATTGGGGTCCACGAGCAGTACTTC. As protein: CASSLIGVHEQYF.

The chain combines TRBV7-9 with TRBJ1-1; D may be TRBD1 (5 bases). Germline V lookup: CDR1 SEHNR, CDR2 FQNEAQ (reference sequence). The ends were cut back, 2 bases at V and 7 bases at J, with 8 bases in the middle. The CDR3 has 12 residues. The CDR3 DNA follows: TGTGCCAGCAGCTTAATCAGGGATGAAGCTTTCTTT. Amino acid sequence: CASSLIRDEAFF.

This clone appeared a few times. In nucleotides, the CDR3 is TGTGCCACCAGCAGAGATCTAACAGGGAGGAGGGAGCAGTACTTC. It encodes CATSRDLTGRREQYF. The chain uses TRBV15 and TRBJ2-7, with D possibly being TRBD1 or TRBD2 (6 bases each). V was pared by 0 bases and J by 7 bases, with 16 bases between. The CDR3 runs to 15 residues. CDR1 and CDR2 (germline): LNHNV, YYDKDF (reference sequence).

The chain is built from TRBV27 and TRBJ2-7; D might be TRBD1 or TRBD2, each matching 5 bases. Germline values: CDR1 MNHEY, CDR2 SMNVEV (reference sequence). This CDR3 is built from 15 residues. V lost 6 bases and J lost 0, with 15 bases in between. CDR3 DNA sequence: TGTGCCAGCAGCCCCCTCGGGACCATCTCCTACGAGCAGTACTTC. It is translated as CASSPLGTISYEQYF.

The chain carries TRBV9 and TRBJ1-3; 9 nucleotides agree with TRBD1. CDR1 is SGDLS, CDR2 YYNGEE, per germline. The CDR3 contains 14 residues. J lost 4 bases, V lost 4 bases, and 3 bases had no gene match. Here the CDR3 DNA reads TGTGCCAGCAGCCTCGGGACAGGGGGAAACACCATATATTTT. This sequence encodes CASSLGTGGNTIYF.

The chain combines TRBV4-1 with TRBJ2-7; 11 bases align to TRBD1. This CDR3 contains 16 residues. V lost 1 base to trimming and J lost 2 bases; unmatched junction nucleotides: 4. Germline lookup yields CDR1 MGHRA and CDR2 YSYEKL. This CDR3 is CASSQGVGQGAYEQYF. In nucleotides, the CDR3 is TGCGCCAGCAGCCAAGGGGTGGGACAGGGGGCCTACGAGCAGTACTTC.

This chain connects TRBV19 to TRBJ2-1; D gene uncertain. V lost 5 bases to trimming and J lost 6 bases, with 20 bases between them. Looked up from germline, CDR1 is LNHDA and CDR2 is SQIVND (reference sequence). The CDR3 extends over 16 amino acids. The CDR3 coding sequence is TGTGCCAGTAGTCCCCGGGCGCGTTACGGGTCCAATGAGCAGTTCTTC. It encodes CASSPRARYGSNEQFF. The variable domain in full, completed from reference TRBV19 and TRBJ2-1, reads DGGITQSPKYLFRKEGQNVTLSCEQNLNHDAMYWYRQDPGQGLRLIYYSQIVNDFQKGDIAEGYSVSREKKESFPLTVTSAQKNPTAFYLCASSPRARYGSNEQFFGPGTRLTVL.

J is TRBJ2-1 and V is TRBV5-1, with a tentative D call TRBD2 (5 bases). Germline V gives CDR1 SGHRS, CDR2 YFSETQ. The length of the CDR3 is 16 residues. The V end lost 3 bases, the J end lost 6 bases, and 19 bases lay between the germline ends. The CDR3 region is CASSYSGLGGLNEQFF. The CDR3, as DNA: TGCGCCAGCAGCTATTCCGGACTGGGCGGACTCAATGAGCAGTTCTTC.

This chain uses TRBV9 with TRBJ2-7, with TRBD2 matching 7 bases. With V trimmed by 3 bases and J by 0 bases, 3 bases remained unmatched. The CDR3 contains 14 residues. Germline V CDR1 and CDR2: SGDLS, YYNGEE. This CDR3 reads CASSARDYSYEQYF. The CDR3 DNA sequence: TGTGCCAGCAGCGCCCGGGACTACTCCTACGAGCAGTACTTC.

This clone appeared a single time. V gene TRBV7-2 combines with J gene TRBJ2-7; 9 positions match TRBD2. This CDR3 comprises 15 residues. The germline V gene encodes CDR1 SGHTA and CDR2 FQGNSA. The trim removed 0 bases at V and 7 bases at J, leaving 7 bases unmatched. Written as DNA, the CDR3 is TGTGCCAGCAGCTTAGCGGCGGGAGGGCCGAAGGAGCAGTACTTC. Its translation: CASSLAAGGPKEQYF.

The rearrangement uses TRBV9 and TRBJ2-1; no clear D. This CDR3 has 13 amino acids. Germline CDR1 and CDR2: SGDLS and YYNGEE. Trimming removed 0 bases from V and 8 bases from J, with 9 bases in between. The CDR3: CASSVAPEDEQFF. CDR3 bases: TGTGCCAGCAGCGTAGCTCCAGAAGATGAGCAGTTCTTC.

The chain links TRBV2 to TRBJ1-1; D is possibly TRBD1 (5 bases). CDR1 and CDR2 from the germline V gene are SNHLY and FYNNEI. V gave up 5 bases and J gave up 0 bases, with 13 bases separating them. The CDR3 extends over 15 amino acids. The CDR3 loop reads CASSWDGPMNTEAFF. Written as DNA, the CDR3 is TGTGCCAGCAGTTGGGACGGCCCCATGAACACTGAAGCTTTCTTT.

In its sample, this clone was seen once. The V and J genes are TRBV10-3 and TRBJ2-5; no clear D gene. V was shortened by 8 bases and J by 4 bases, with 8 bases between the two germline ends. This CDR3 is 11 amino acids long. Germline CDR1 ENHRY, CDR2 SYGVKD. CDR3 amino acids: CAIGGVETQYF. CDR3 DNA: TGTGCCATCGGTGGGGTAGAGACCCAGTACTTC.

This clone has only one observation. J is TRBJ2-7 and V is TRBV4-3; tentatively, D is TRBD2 (6 bases). This CDR3 comprises 17 residues. The V gene lost 0 bases and the J gene lost 4 bases, with 19 bases spanning the gap. From germline, CDR1 is LGHNA and CDR2 YSLEER. CDR3: CASSQDGWRAQFYEQYF. The CDR3 DNA reads as TGCGCCAGCAGCCAAGACGGGTGGAGGGCCCAATTTTACGAGCAGTACTTC.

This clone was counted between two and nine times. This chain connects TRBV18 to TRBJ2-2; no clear D. In germline, CDR1 is KGHSH, CDR2 LQKENI. With 1 base removed from V and 7 bases from J, the gap between germline ends came to 7 bases. CDR3 length equals 13 residues. CDR3 nucleotide sequence: TGTGCCAGCTCACCACGGGTAGTCGGGGAGCTGTTTTTT. It encodes CASSPRVVGELFF.

This chain joins TRBV15 and TRBJ2-2; D is uncertain. Germline V lookup: CDR1 LNHNV, CDR2 YYDKDF (reference sequence). V was pared by 0 bases and J by 6 bases, with 14 bases between. CDR3 length: 16 amino acids. CDR3 nucleotides: TGTGCCACCAGCAGAGATACGGCCTCAGCCCCCGGGGAGCTGTTTTTT. Protein: CATSRDTASAPGELFF.

The chain links TRBV5-5 to TRBJ1-6; 9 positions match TRBD1. CDR1 and CDR2 from the germline V gene are SGHKS and YYEKEE (reference sequence). The V and J ends lost 0 bases and 7 bases, in that order; junction bases with no gene match: 2. The CDR3 sequence is 15 residues long. DNA for the CDR3: TGTGCCAGCAGCTTGGCCGGGACAGGGAATTCACCCCTCCACTTT. Residues: CASSLAGTGNSPLHF.

This clone is a singleton in its sample. Written as DNA, the CDR3 is TGTGCCAGCAGCAAAGCAATGAACACTGAAGCTTTCTTT. Translated, it gives CASSKAMNTEAFF. V gene TRBV9 combines with J gene TRBJ1-1; D remains ambiguous. Germline V CDR1 and CDR2: SGDLS, YYNGEE. CDR3 length: 13 residues. V lost 4 bases to trimming and J lost 0 bases, with 7 bases between them.

V usage is TRBV27 and J usage is TRBJ2-3; 10 bases are a match to TRBD1. This CDR3 comprises 14 residues. J gave up 5 bases and V 8 bases, and 7 bases lay outside the gene matches. Germline loops: CDR1 MNHEY, CDR2 SMNVEV (reference sequence). The CDR3 DNA follows: TGTGCCAGCGCGACAGGGGGCCGAGGAGATACGCAGTATTTT. This translates into CASATGGRGDTQYF.

V gene TRBV18 combines with J gene TRBJ1-5; possibly TRBD1 for D (6 bases). V was clipped by 3 bases and J by 3 bases, with 12 bases between them. Germline CDR1 reads KGHSH; CDR2 reads LQKENI. This CDR3 is 15 amino acids long. CDR3 amino acids: CASSPKRTDNQPQHF. For the CDR3, the DNA is TGTGCCAGCTCACCGAAAAGGACAGACAATCAGCCCCAGCATTTT.

The V and J genes are TRBV14 and TRBJ2-7; TRBD2 aligns across 12 bases. V lost 1 base to trimming and J lost 9 bases; unmatched junction nucleotides: 7. CDR1 is SGHDN, CDR2 FVKESK, per germline. There are 15 residues in the CDR3. The CDR3 protein is CASSQVPSGRVSQYF. In nucleotides, the CDR3 is TGTGCCAGCAGCCAAGTTCCTAGCGGGAGGGTTTCGCAGTACTTC.

The chain carries TRBV5-1 and TRBJ1-1; possibly TRBD1 for D (6 bases). This CDR3 spans 16 amino acids. Germline assignment: CDR1 SGHRS and CDR2 YFSETQ. V lost 0 bases, J lost 7 bases, and 19 bases lay in between. The CDR3 bases are TGCGCCAGCAGCTTGGGGTTCGGCAGGGGCTCCTTTGAAGCTTTCTTT. It specifies CASSLGFGRGSFEAFF.